This T cell receptor beta chain was observed in a study of cytomegalovirus exposure and HLA in healthy donors. With 60 Vbeta and 13 Jbeta primers, the PCR was carried out. Sequenced by immunoSEQ multiplex PCR; TCRdb stores in-frame clones only, minus some. The sample includes under 200,000 clones, nearly 80% of them seen just once. The CDR3 consists of 14 residues. The V gene's germline CDR1 is MNHEY and CDR2 SMNVEV (reference sequence). Trimming removed 4 bases from V and 1 base from J, with 10 bases in between. This clone appeared a few times. Its antigen remains unidentified. Findings and limits, study-wide: The classifier reportedly diagnosed cytomegalovirus status with high sensitivity and specificity. Common viral pathogens seemed, in a later analysis, to connect with several of the most significant clusters.

This chain joins TRBV27 and TRBJ1-1, with D possibly matching TRBD1 (5 bases). Material for sequencing was PBMCs. The TCR comes from a woman in her thirties or forties in good health and CMV-seronegative. CDR3 residues: CASSWGGWNTEAFF. The CDR3 DNA is TGTGCCAGCAGTTGGGGGGGGTGGAACACTGAAGCTTTCTTT.